This record covers a single TCR beta chain. Its specificity is not known. The CDR3 extends over 15 amino acids. V shed 2 bases and J 7 bases; nucleotides not matched to a gene: 8. Germline values: CDR1 SGHRS, CDR2 YFSETQ. Sequencing used immunoSEQ multiplex PCR; TCRdb keeps in-frame clones, though not all of them. The sample comprises roughly 97,000 clones, around 80% of which are singletons, and 12% rests with the top ten. The data originate from a study of PD-1 blockade in classical Hodgkin lymphoma. Notes on the study in general: Patients who began taking nivolumab under 1 year after ASCT were left out. Still unresolved is the cause of the repertoire differences, which may be disease activity or prior therapy. Diminished baseline TCR diversity has been reported in newly diagnosed patients relative to healthy donors.

With no exception, relapse followed autologous stem cell transplantation in all patients, and brentuximab vedotin exposure varied. Sequenced material: peripheral blood mononuclear cells (PBMCs), taken at baseline. The chain employs TRBV5-1 and TRBJ2-1; 8 bases line up with TRBD2. The clonotype originates from a human donor with classical Hodgkin lymphoma. The CDR3 loop is CASSFSGTSWNEQFF. The DNA of the CDR3 is TGCGCCAGCAGCTTTAGCGGGACGTCGTGGAATGAGCAGTTCTTC.